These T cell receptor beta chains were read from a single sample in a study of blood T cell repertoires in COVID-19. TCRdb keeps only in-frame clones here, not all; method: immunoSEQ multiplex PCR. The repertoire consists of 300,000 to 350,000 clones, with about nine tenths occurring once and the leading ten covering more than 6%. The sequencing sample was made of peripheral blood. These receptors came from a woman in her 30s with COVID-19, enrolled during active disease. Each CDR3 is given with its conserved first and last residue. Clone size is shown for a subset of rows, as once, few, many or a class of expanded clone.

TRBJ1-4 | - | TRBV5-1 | CASRRTGGDEKLFF
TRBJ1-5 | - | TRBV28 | CASSPSTGPNQPQHF
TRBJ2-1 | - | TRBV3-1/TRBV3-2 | CASSQPGTSSYNEQFF
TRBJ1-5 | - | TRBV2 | CASRKGVGFNQPQHF
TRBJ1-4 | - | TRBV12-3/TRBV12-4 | CASSMQVNEKLFF
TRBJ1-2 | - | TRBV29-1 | CSVATSGGGYGYTF
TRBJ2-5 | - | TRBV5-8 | CASPSVGLGPRETQYF
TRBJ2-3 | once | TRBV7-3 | CASSLSSVTDTQYF
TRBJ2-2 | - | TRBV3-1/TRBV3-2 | CASSQRLAGITGELFF
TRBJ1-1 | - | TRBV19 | CASRDTEAFF
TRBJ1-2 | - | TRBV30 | CAWSVDLGEGRGYTF
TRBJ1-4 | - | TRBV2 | CASSEGRTGTEKLFF
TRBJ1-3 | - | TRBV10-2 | CASSLDRSGNTIYF
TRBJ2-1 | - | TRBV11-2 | CASSEGLAGVNEQFF
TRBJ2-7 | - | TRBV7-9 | CASSLGTGPREQYF
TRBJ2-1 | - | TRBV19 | CASSIRQGVHNEQFF
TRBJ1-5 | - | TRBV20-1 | CSASKGVTNQPQHF
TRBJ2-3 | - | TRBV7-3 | CASSLSGSNTDTQYF
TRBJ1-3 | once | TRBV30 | CAWCTGVLGNTIYF
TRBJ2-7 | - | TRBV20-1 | CSPTPSYEQYF
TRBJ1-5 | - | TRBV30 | CAWSPGSGGNQPQHF
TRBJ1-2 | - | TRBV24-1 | CATSGGVKGFDGYTF
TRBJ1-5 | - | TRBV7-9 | CASSSPYQPQHF
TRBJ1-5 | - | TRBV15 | CATSGYFQGSGQPQHF
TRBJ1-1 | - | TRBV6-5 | CASSRHRVGAFF
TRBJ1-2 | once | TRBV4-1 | CASSYDQGDYGYTF
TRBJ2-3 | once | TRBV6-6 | CASSYGTNTDTQYF
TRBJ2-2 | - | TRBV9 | CASSIPTGTESAADTGELFF
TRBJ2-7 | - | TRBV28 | CASTQPTGEEQYF
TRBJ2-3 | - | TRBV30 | CAWSYRLTDTQYF
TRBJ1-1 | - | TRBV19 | CASSLSNTEAFF
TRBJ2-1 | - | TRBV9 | CASTYSAGAGEQFF
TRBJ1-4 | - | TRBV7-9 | CASSLAGGAGEKLFF
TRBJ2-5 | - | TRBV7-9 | CASSLSGGLQETQYF
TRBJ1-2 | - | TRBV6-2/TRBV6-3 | CASSRPGQGWYGYTF
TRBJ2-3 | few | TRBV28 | CASSRLDRVTDTQYF
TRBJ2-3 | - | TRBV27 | CASSFLAGGGTDTQYF
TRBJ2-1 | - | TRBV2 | CASRRGEQFF
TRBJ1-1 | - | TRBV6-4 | CASRDRAGYTEAFF
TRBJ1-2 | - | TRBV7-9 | CASSLLGPVNYGYTF
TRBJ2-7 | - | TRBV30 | CAWSPTTYEQYF
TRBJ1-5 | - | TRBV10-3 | CAISERSNQPQHF
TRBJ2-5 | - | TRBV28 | CASSSMALGERRETQYF
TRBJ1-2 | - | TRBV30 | CAWSGGPSGYTF
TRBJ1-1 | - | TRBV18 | CASSPPGQMNTEAFF
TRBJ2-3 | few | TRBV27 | CARQHSLTDTQYF
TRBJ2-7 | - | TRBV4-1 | CASSQLLTYAYEQYF
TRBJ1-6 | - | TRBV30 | CAWSVYGTYNSPLHF